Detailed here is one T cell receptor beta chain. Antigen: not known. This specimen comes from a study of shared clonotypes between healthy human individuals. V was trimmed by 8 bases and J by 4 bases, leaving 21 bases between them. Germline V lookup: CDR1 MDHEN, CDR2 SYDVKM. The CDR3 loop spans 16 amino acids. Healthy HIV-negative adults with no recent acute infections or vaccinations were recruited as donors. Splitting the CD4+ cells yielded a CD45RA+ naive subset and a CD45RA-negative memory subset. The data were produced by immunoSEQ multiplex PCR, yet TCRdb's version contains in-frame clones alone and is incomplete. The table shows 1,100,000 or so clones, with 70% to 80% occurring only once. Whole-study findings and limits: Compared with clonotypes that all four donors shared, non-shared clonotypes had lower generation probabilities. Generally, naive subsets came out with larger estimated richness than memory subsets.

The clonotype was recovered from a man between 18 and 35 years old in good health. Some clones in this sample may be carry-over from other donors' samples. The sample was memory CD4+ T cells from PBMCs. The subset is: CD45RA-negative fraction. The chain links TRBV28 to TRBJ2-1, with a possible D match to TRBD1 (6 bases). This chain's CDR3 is CASGGRGPKNYNEQFF. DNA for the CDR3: TGTGCCAGCGGGGGCAGGGGTCCCAAAAATTACAATGAGCAGTTCTTC.